One sample yielded the 21 T cell receptor beta chains listed below, sequenced in a study of long-term antiretroviral therapy in people with HIV. Sequencing used immunoSEQ v3.0 at survey level. Sequencing was performed with immunoSEQ multiplex PCR; in TCRdb, only in-frame clones are kept and a portion is missing. The table includes about 39,000 clones, 75% to 90% detected once. The starting material was unsorted PBMCs, obtained 3.1 years after starting antiretroviral therapy. The source is a woman aged 50 to 60 with HIV.

The chain recombines TRBV6-5 with TRBJ1-2; maybe TRBD1 (5 bases). Trimming pared 6 bases from V and 4 bases from J, leaving 15 bases between. Germline assignment: CDR1 MNHEY and CDR2 SVGAGI. The CDR3 is made up of 14 amino acids. The CDR3 DNA is TGTGCCAGCAGATCTCCTTCGACAGTCTATGGCTACACCTTC. It yields the protein CASRSPSTVYGYTF.

J is TRBJ1-4 and V is TRBV2; no clear D gene. Germline-derived CDR1 and CDR2 are SNHLY and FYNNEI. V dropped 2 bases and J dropped 0 bases, with 7 bases sitting between them. The CDR3 is made up of 15 amino acids. Here the CDR3 reads CASSESMATNEKLFF. CDR3 DNA sequence: TGTGCCAGCAGTGAATCCATGGCAACTAATGAAAAACTGTTTTTT.

V usage is TRBV6-1 and J usage is TRBJ1-2, with D uncertain. V was clipped by 8 bases and J by 3 bases, with 13 bases between them. The CDR3 contains 13 residues. Germline lookup yields CDR1 MNHNS and CDR2 SASEGT. The CDR3 nucleotides read TGTGCCAGCGCCATTAGCACCTACTATGGCTACACCTTC. Translation: CASAISTYYGYTF.

The chain uses TRBV7-8 and TRBJ2-2; 11 bases line up with TRBD2. The V and J ends lost 5 bases and 6 bases, in that order; junction bases with no gene match: 8. There are 16 residues in the CDR3. Germline V gene sequence: CDR1 SGHVS, CDR2 FQNEAQ. The CDR3 DNA is TGTGCCAGCAGCCGAATTAGCGGGGGGGCCTCCGGGGAGCTGTTTTTT. This translates into CASSRISGGASGELFF.

The gene calls are TRBV29-1 and TRBJ1-1; 12 bases agree with TRBD1. The V segment lost 4 bases and the J segment 0 bases; nucleotides outside the gene matches: 6. The CDR3 consists of 16 residues. Germline values: CDR1 SQVTM, CDR2 ANQGSEA. The CDR3 DNA reads TGCAGCGTTGCCGGGACAGGGGGCCTCATGAACACTGAAGCTTTCTTT. Encoded protein: CSVAGTGGLMNTEAFF.

J is TRBJ2-3 and V is TRBV7-9; TRBD1 might be the D (5 bases). The CDR3 has 16 residues. The V end lost 2 bases, the J end lost 0 bases, and 12 bases lay between the germline ends. Germline loops: CDR1 SEHNR, CDR2 FQNEAQ (reference sequence). The CDR3 sequence: CASSLWAAGSTDTQYF. CDR3 sequence (DNA): TGTGCCAGCAGCTTATGGGCCGCAGGGAGCACAGATACGCAGTATTTT.

This clone was observed a handful of times. Written as DNA, the CDR3 is TGTGCCAACAACCAATTAGGGGTACCATATGGCTACACCTTC. Amino acids: CANNQLGVPYGYTF. The gene calls are TRBV7-2 and TRBJ1-2, with a possible D match to TRBD1 (5 bases). V was clipped by 10 bases and J by 5 bases, with 20 bases between them. Germline V gene data show CDR1 as SGHTA and CDR2 as FQGNSA. The CDR3 has 14 amino acids.

The chain carries TRBV4-3 and TRBJ1-2, with 8 bases matching TRBD1. V lost 0 bases to trimming and J lost 4 bases; unmatched junction nucleotides: 13. The CDR3 runs 18 residues. In germline, CDR1 is LGHNA, CDR2 YSLEER. Written as DNA, the CDR3 is TGCGCCAGCAGCCAAGAAATTAACGGACAGGGCGAGTTCTATGGCTACACCTTC. The encoded protein is CASSQEINGQGEFYGYTF.

The chain links TRBV4-3 to TRBJ2-2, with 13 bases aligning to TRBD2. CDR1 and CDR2 (germline): LGHNA, YSLEER. After removal of 4 bases from V and 6 bases from J, the junction contained 5 bases not matched to a gene. CDR3 length: 16 amino acids. CDR3 in amino acids: CASSLTSGGGPGELFF. The CDR3, as DNA: TGCGCCAGCAGCCTTACTAGCGGGGGGGGTCCCGGGGAGCTGTTTTTT.

The V gene is TRBV30, the J gene TRBJ2-1; the match to TRBD2 covers 7 bases. The ends lost 1 base at V and 8 bases at J; junction bases unmatched: 2. This CDR3 has 12 residues. CDR1 and CDR2 from the germline V gene are GTSNPN and SVGIG (reference sequence). This chain's CDR3 is CAWSATSDEQFF. CDR3 DNA: TGTGCCTGGAGTGCTACTAGCGATGAGCAGTTCTTC.

The chain links TRBV4-1 to TRBJ1-5, with TRBD1 matching over 7 bases. The CDR3 sequence is 16 residues long. V trimming: 0 bases; J trimming: 2 bases; junction bases outside the gene matches: 4. Germline assignment: CDR1 MGHRA and CDR2 YSYEKL. CDR3 sequence reads: CASSQDPGGGNQPQHF. CDR3 sequence (DNA): TGCGCCAGCAGCCAAGATCCAGGGGGAGGCAATCAGCCCCAGCATTTT.

This rearrangement joins TRBV30 to TRBJ2-7; a possible D gene is TRBD1 (6 bases). Germline V gene lookup returns CDR1 GTSNPN and CDR2 SVGIG (reference sequence). V lost 6 bases to trimming and J lost 7 bases, with 13 bases between them. This CDR3 region has 11 residues. CDR3 region: CACREQGEQYF. The CDR3 nucleotides read TGTGCCTGCCGTGAGCAGGGGGAGCAGTACTTC.

V is TRBV6-6 and J is TRBJ1-5, with 8 bases that match TRBD1. V dropped 4 bases and J dropped 4; count of bases not matched to a gene: 6. This CDR3 spans 15 amino acids. CDR1 and CDR2 (germline): MNHNY, SVGAGI (reference sequence). The CDR3 loop is CASSLPGGGNQPQHF. The CDR3, as DNA: TGTGCCAGCAGTTTACCAGGGGGCGGTAATCAGCCCCAGCATTTT.

This chain connects TRBV7-9 to TRBJ2-2, with 8 positions matching TRBD2. The germline V gene has CDR1 SEHNR and CDR2 FQNEAQ (reference sequence). V lost 5 bases and J lost 6; bases outside the gene matches: 8. There are 15 residues in the CDR3. This CDR3 reads CASSPTSGGPGELFF. CDR3 sequence (DNA): TGTGCCAGCAGCCCTACAAGCGGGGGACCCGGGGAGCTGTTTTTT.

The V and J genes are TRBV7-9 and TRBJ1-6, with no clear D. Trimming removed 5 bases from V and 5 bases from J, with 16 bases in between. There are 16 residues in the CDR3. Germline CDR1 and CDR2: SEHNR and FQNEAQ (reference sequence). CDR3 amino acids: CASSLEALVDNSPLHF. The CDR3 region has the DNA TGTGCCAGCAGCCTCGAAGCTCTTGTGGATAATTCACCCCTCCACTTT.

This chain uses TRBV18 with TRBJ1-5; 7 nucleotides align to TRBD1. CDR3 size: 18 residues. With V trimmed by 3 bases and J by 1 base, 12 bases remained unmatched. Germline loops: CDR1 KGHSH, CDR2 LQKENI. The CDR3, as DNA: TGTGCCAGCTCACCCCCGGTGAAAGGGGGCGACAGCAATCAGCCCCAGCATTTT. This gives the protein CASSPPVKGGDSNQPQHF.

The rearrangement links TRBV5-1 to TRBJ2-2, with D maybe TRBD2 (6 bases). This CDR3 contains 16 residues. The ends were cut back, 4 bases at V and 1 base at J, with 14 bases in the middle. Germline assignment: CDR1 SGHRS and CDR2 YFSETQ. This CDR3 is CASSPEEGLNTGELFF. CDR3 sequence (DNA): TGCGCCAGCAGCCCAGAGGAGGGGCTGAACACCGGGGAGCTGTTTTTT.

The genes are TRBV7-3 and TRBJ1-1; TRBD1 might be the D (6 bases). The CDR3 sequence is 14 residues long. The V end was cut by 5 bases, the J end by 4 bases, with 14 bases between. Germline CDR1 is SGHTA and CDR2 is FQGTGA. Here the CDR3 reads CASSHTGKGTEAFF. Here the CDR3 DNA reads TGTGCCAGCAGCCACACAGGGAAGGGCACTGAAGCTTTCTTT.

The chain employs TRBV6-5 and TRBJ2-1; the D gene is possibly TRBD1 (6 bases). Germline V gene data show CDR1 as MNHEY and CDR2 as SVGAGI. CDR3 length: 14 residues. The germline V and J ends were trimmed by 0 bases and 5 bases, with 8 bases remaining between them. CDR3 in DNA: TGTGCCAGCAGTTACTCCAGGGGTAACAATGAGCAGTTCTTC. Amino acid sequence: CASSYSRGNNEQFF.

The chain combines TRBV6-6 with TRBJ1-1; 10 bases match TRBD1. The germline V gene encodes CDR1 MNHNY and CDR2 SVGAGI (reference sequence). The CDR3 length is 15 residues. With V trimmed by 5 bases and J by 5 bases, 8 bases remained unmatched. CDR3 in DNA: TGTGCCAGCAGTCTGGGACAGGGGTGGGTTACTGAAGCTTTCTTT. Translation: CASSLGQGWVTEAFF.

This clone has a single count. The V call is TRBV7-9, the J call TRBJ1-1, with D possibly TRBD1 on 5 matching bases. Per germline, CDR1 SEHNR and CDR2 FQNEAQ (reference sequence). The CDR3 is made up of 14 amino acids. V dropped 1 base and J dropped 6 bases, with 12 bases sitting between them. CDR3 residues: CASSLVTGGAEAFF. In nucleotides, the CDR3 is TGTGCCAGCAGCTTAGTTACAGGCGGGGCTGAAGCTTTCTTT.